This TCR beta chain was sequenced in a study of T cell responses to AZD1222 COVID-19 vaccine. Study outcomes and limitations: Among those given AZD1222, only five to seven were seropositive at baseline.

On this clone itself: What it binds is unknown.

This CDR3 region has 13 residues. The V gene end was trimmed by 4 bases and the J gene end by 1 base; junction bases not matched to a gene: 0. In germline, CDR1 is SGHDN, CDR2 FVKESK. Here immunoSEQ multiplex PCR was the method, and the copy in TCRdb shows in-frame clones only, minus some. The repertoire holds 130,000 or so clones, with roughly 93% as singletons. The starting material was peripheral blood, obtained on day 0 of AZD1222 vaccination. The receptor was derived from an adult in good health. This chain links TRBV14 with TRBJ1-1; TRBD1 agrees at 7 bases. The CDR3 nucleotides read TGTGCCAGCAGCCGACAGGGGAACACTGAAGCTTTCTTT. Protein: CASSRQGNTEAFF.